The clone carrying this T cell receptor (beta chain) was recorded a few times. Clinicians diagnosed patients from clinical symptoms, serum thyroxine and TRAb, thyroid ultrasound and orbital computed tomography. This sample is drawn from a study of T cells in Graves' hyperthyroidism and ophthalmopathy. As for the study in general: Peripheral blood samples were taken at initial diagnosis, prior to any treatment.

Trimming stripped 1 base from V and 2 bases from J, with 14 bases between. This CDR3 has 16 amino acids. TCR beta CDR3 sequences were amplified from RNA transcripts. During a first-round RT-PCR of the TCR CDR3, the HTBI primer set was used. A single record per CDR3 protein comes from TCRdb applying MiXCR to the multiplex PCR reads. The sample gives around 500,000 distinct CDR3 sequences, about 20% of which show up once; less than 65% is in the top ten. The sample comprised blood. The sequence derives from a woman aged 70 to 79 with Graves' ophthalmopathy. The chain couples TRBV12-3 or TRBV12-4 to TRBJ1-2, with D possibly being TRBD1 (5 bases). The CDR3, as DNA: TGTGCCAGCAGTTTAGGGTTGGTGGGACTCAACTATGGCTACACCTTC. Protein product: CASSLGLVGLNYGYTF.